This T cell receptor beta chain was sequenced for a study of cytomegalovirus exposure and HLA in healthy donors. Whole-study context: Some 85 million unique TCRs, all from HLA-typed donors, were included in an early release of the data. General study points: Earlier results showed most TCR beta V segments being productive about 90% or about 30% of the time.

Only one count was recorded for this clone. Its antigen is not identified. J was trimmed by 2 bases and V by 3 bases; bases with no gene match: 10. Germline values: CDR1 MNHEY, CDR2 SMNVEV (reference sequence). This CDR3 has 16 residues. Vbeta (60) and Jbeta (13) primers were used in the PCR. In the original analysis: About 12 million shared chains were among the roughly 80 million unique TCR beta chains that a later analysis counted. Only in-frame clones appear in the TCRdb table, and some are missing; sequencing was by immunoSEQ multiplex PCR. That table gives V, J and clone size, and the DNA gave D and trimming. The sample has 130,000 or so clones; approximately 80% are singletons.

The chain couples TRBV27 to TRBJ2-7; 7 positions agree with TRBD1. The sequenced sample consisted of PBMCs. The source of this sequence is a man aged 25 to 40 in good health and CMV-seronegative. The CDR3 here is CASSLTYGQVPYEQYF. The CDR3 DNA is TGTGCCAGCAGTTTGACCTACGGACAGGTCCCCTACGAGCAGTACTTC.